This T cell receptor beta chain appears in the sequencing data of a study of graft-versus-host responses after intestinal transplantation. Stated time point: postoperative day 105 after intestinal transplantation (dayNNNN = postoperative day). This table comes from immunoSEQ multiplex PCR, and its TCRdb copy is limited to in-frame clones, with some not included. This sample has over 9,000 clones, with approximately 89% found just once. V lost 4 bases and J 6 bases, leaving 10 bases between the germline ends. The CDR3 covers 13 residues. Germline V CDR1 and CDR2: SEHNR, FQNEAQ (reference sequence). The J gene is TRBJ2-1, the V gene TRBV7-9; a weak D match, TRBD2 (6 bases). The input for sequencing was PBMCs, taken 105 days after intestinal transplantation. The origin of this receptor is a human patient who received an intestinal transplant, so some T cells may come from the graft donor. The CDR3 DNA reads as TGTGCCAGCAGCTCCCCCGGGGGCAATGAGCAGTTCTTC. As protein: CASSSPGGNEQFF.